The T cell receptor (beta chain) under discussion was sequenced for a study of CD8+CD57+ T cells in acquired aplastic anemia. Study-wide points: Patients and controls turned out to have twenty-nine CD8+ CDR3 sequences in common.

TCR beta VDJ combinations and CDR3 sequences were profiled from genomic DNA. TCRdb processed the reads anew with MiXCR; each CDR3 protein has one entry. The sample has approximately 200,000 distinct CDR3 sequences, about half seen once. Looked up from germline, CDR1 is KGHDR and CDR2 is SFDVKD. Trimming pared 4 bases from V and 0 bases from J, leaving 12 bases between. This CDR3 comprises 16 residues. At least ten counts were recorded for this clonotype. What it binds is unknown. Before being chosen for sequencing, patients had shown CD8+CD57+ cell expansion by flow cytometry. This rearrangement joins TRBV24-1 to TRBJ2-1, with a weak D call TRBD1 (6 bases). Sequencing was done on a sample of sorted CD4+, CD8+, or CD8+CD57+ T cells (not recorded which) from PBMCs. This TCR was recovered from a human donor with aplastic anemia. CDR3 loop: CATSDFIGGSYNEQFF. The CDR3 nucleotides are TGTGCCACCAGTGACTTCATAGGGGGCTCCTACAATGAGCAGTTCTTC.